These T cell receptor beta chains were read from a single sample in a study of T cell responses to AZD1222 COVID-19 vaccine. Only in-frame clones appear in the TCRdb table, and some are missing; sequencing was by immunoSEQ multiplex PCR. The sample holds 75,000 to 100,000 clones, around nine tenths seen once. Sequences were derived from peripheral blood, sampled on day 0 of AZD1222 vaccination. The source of these receptors is an adult in good health. Both conserved end residues are trimmed from each CDR3. For some rows the clone size is stated as once, few or many, or as a class when expanded; others skip it.

NA	TRBV12-5	TRBJ2-1	ASVPRHSGGANNEQF
NA	TRBV2	TRBJ2-6	ASPTDYSGANVLT
NA	TRBV28	TRBJ1-5	ASSFSSGLNQPQH
NA	TRBV2	TRBJ1-1	ASSQQTGGLNTEAF
NA	TRBV28	TRBJ1-2	ASSESGTGPQNYGYT
NA	TRBV19	TRBJ1-1	ASSMNTEAF
NA	TRBV5-6	TRBJ2-7	ASSLALGGLYEQY
once	TRBV14	TRBJ2-2	ASSPRGLPSGELF
NA	TRBV29-1	TRBJ1-6	SVAQTGNSPLH
NA	TRBV24-1	TRBJ1-3	ATSAREGNTIY
NA	TRBV29-1	TRBJ1-1	SVMTIQALNTEAF
NA	TRBV6-1	TRBJ1-2	ASSEINYGYT
NA	TRBV9	TRBJ2-1	ASSATGGDNEQF
NA	TRBV28	TRBJ2-1	ASRTLGAGGFHEQF
NA	TRBV7-2	TRBJ1-1	ASSPGTGGEAF
NA	TRBV5-6	TRBJ2-3	ASSWSTDTQY
NA	TRBV28	TRBJ2-7	ASTPRGGKYEQY
NA	TRBV6-5	TRBJ1-1	ASRLGDTEAF
NA	TRBV5-1	TRBJ1-4	ASSLAGTGRGIPGGEKLF